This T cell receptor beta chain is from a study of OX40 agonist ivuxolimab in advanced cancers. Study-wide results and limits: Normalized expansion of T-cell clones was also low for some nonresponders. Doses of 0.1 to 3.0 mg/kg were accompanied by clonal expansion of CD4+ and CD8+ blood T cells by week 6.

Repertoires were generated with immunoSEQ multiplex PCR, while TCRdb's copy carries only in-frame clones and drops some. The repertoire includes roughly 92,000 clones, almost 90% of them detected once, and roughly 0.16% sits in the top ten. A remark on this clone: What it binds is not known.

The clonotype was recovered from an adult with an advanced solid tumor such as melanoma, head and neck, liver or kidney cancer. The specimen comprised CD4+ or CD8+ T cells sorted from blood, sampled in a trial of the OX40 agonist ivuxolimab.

CDR3 sequence (DNA): TGTGCCAGCAGCTTAGGACAGGGGAGGCCTTTCTTT. This sequence encodes CASSLGQGRPFF. This chain joins TRBV11-3 and TRBJ1-1; 8 bases agree with TRBD1. CDR1 and CDR2 (germline): SGHNT, YENEEA. This CDR3 is 12 amino acids long. After removal of 1 base from V and 12 bases from J, the junction contained 4 bases not matched to a gene.